A selection of T cell receptor beta chains follows, all from one sample in a study of cytomegalovirus exposure and HLA in healthy donors. Data came from immunoSEQ multiplex PCR; TCRdb stores just in-frame clones and leaves some out. The sample lists 150,000 or so clones, around 79% occurring once. Sequenced input: PBMCs. The receptor source for this set is a man over 45 in good health and CMV-seropositive. Each CDR3 is given with its conserved first and last residue. A D gene is named only where the DNA matches it firmly. Clone size is shown for a subset of rows, as once, few, many or a class of expanded clone.

few TRBJ1-3 - TRBV6-1 CASRRTDNSGNTIYF TGTGCCAGCAGACGGACAGATAACTCTGGAAACACCATATATTTT
- TRBJ2-3 - TRBV27 CASSWSEADTQYF TGTGCCAGCAGTTGGAGCGAAGCAGATACGCAGTATTTT
- TRBJ2-5 TRBD2 TRBV6-5 CASSRTSGTQETQYF TGTGCCAGCAGTCGGACTAGCGGGACTCAAGAGACCCAGTACTTC
- TRBJ2-5 - TRBV4-1 CASSQDQGGTWETQYF TGCGCCAGCAGCCAAGATCAGGGCGGAACGTGGGAGACCCAGTACTTC
once TRBJ1-4 - TRBV4-1 CASSQGYRPTNEKLFF TGCGCCAGCAGCCAAGGGTACAGACCAACTAATGAAAAACTGTTTTTT
few TRBJ2-7 TRBD1 TRBV6-1 CASSPGQGVYEQYF TGTGCCAGCAGTCCGGGACAGGGGGTCTACGAGCAGTACTTC
once TRBJ2-7 TRBD1 TRBV15 CATSQAQGQGYVRYF TGTGCCACCAGCCAAGCCCAAGGACAGGGGTATGTGCGGTACTTC
- TRBJ2-7 - TRBV29-1 CSGGDRGSAYEQYF TGCAGCGGGGGGGACCGGGGCAGCGCCTACGAGCAGTACTTC
- TRBJ2-5 TRBD1 TRBV7-8 CASSLVGQYQETQYF TGTGCCAGCAGCTTAGTGGGACAGTACCAAGAGACCCAGTACTTC
- TRBJ1-3 - TRBV6-5 CASSYSLDSGNTIYF TGTGCCAGCAGTTACTCCCTAGACTCTGGAAACACCATATATTTT
- TRBJ2-5 TRBD2 TRBV5-1 CASSTGLAGSQETQYF TGCGCCAGCAGCACGGGACTAGCGGGGTCCCAAGAGACCCAGTACTTC
- TRBJ2-7 TRBD1 TRBV5-4 CASSPGQESSYEQYF TGTGCCAGCAGCCCGGGACAGGAGAGCTCCTACGAGCAGTACTTC
few TRBJ2-5 TRBD2 TRBV5-1 CASRGLAGGQETQYF TGCGCCAGCAGAGGGCTAGCGGGGGGGCAAGAGACCCAGTACTTC
- TRBJ2-2 TRBD2 TRBV4-2 CASTGRGDTGELFF TGTGCCAGCACCGGGAGGGGGGACACCGGGGAGCTGTTTTTT
- TRBJ1-1 - TRBV5-1 CASSLVQGVVNTEAFF TGCGCCAGCAGCTTGGTACAGGGCGTTGTGAACACTGAAGCTTTCTTT
- TRBJ2-7 TRBD2 TRBV5-4 CASSRGGTSPEQYF TGTGCCAGCAGCCGGGGTGGGACTAGCCCCGAGCAGTACTTC
- TRBJ2-1 TRBD1 TRBV6-1 CASSEGDSRYNEQFF TGTGCCAGCAGTGAGGGGGACAGCCGGTACAATGAGCAGTTCTTC